These 15 T cell receptor beta chains came from one sample sequenced in a study of blood T cell repertoires in COVID-19. Here immunoSEQ multiplex PCR was the method, and the copy in TCRdb shows in-frame clones only, minus some. Altogether about 220,000 clones are present, 84% being singletons, with the ten largest covering about 20%. What was sequenced was peripheral blood. The receptors here all came from a man younger than 45 with active or convalescent COVID-19.

CDR3 in amino acids: CASSAGPAGGRGYEQYF. For the CDR3, the DNA is TGTGCCAGCAGTGCCGGCCCAGCGGGAGGTCGCGGTTACGAGCAGTACTTC. The V and J genes are TRBV6-1 and TRBJ2-7, with TRBD2 matching 9 bases. V gave up 4 bases and J gave up 4 bases; unmatched junction bases: 14. Per germline, CDR1 MNHNS and CDR2 SASEGT. This CDR3 has 17 amino acids.

The V gene is TRBV7-9, the J gene TRBJ1-2; D is unresolved. The CDR3 sequence is 12 residues long. The germline V gene has CDR1 SEHNR and CDR2 FQNEAQ (reference sequence). V shed 3 bases and J shed 11 bases, with 13 bases lying between them. CDR3 nucleotides: TGTGCCAGCAGCTTCGGAGACCTACCATACACCTTC. It codes for CASSFGDLPYTF.

This clone showed up just a few times. V and J are TRBV4-2 and TRBJ1-6, with D uncertain. Trimming pared 0 bases from V and 6 bases from J, leaving 9 bases between. This CDR3 contains 15 residues. Per germline, CDR1 LGHNA and CDR2 YNFKEQ. The CDR3 protein is CASSQDEERNSPLHF. The CDR3 DNA reads TGTGCCAGCAGCCAAGATGAGGAACGTAATTCACCCCTCCACTTT.

V is TRBV28 and J is TRBJ2-3, with TRBD1 as a possible D gene (7 bases). V lost 3 bases and J 7 bases, leaving 14 bases between the germline ends. This CDR3 has 14 residues. Germline CDR1 is MDHEN and CDR2 is SYDVKM. DNA of the CDR3: TGTGCCAGCAGTTTTCAGGGGGGACGGTATACGCAGTATTTT. Its translation: CASSFQGGRYTQYF.

This chain uses TRBV28 with TRBJ1-5; 7 bases are a match to TRBD1. The germline gives CDR1 MDHEN, CDR2 SYDVKM. This CDR3 spans 15 amino acids. J gave up 0 bases and V 5 bases, and 4 bases lay outside the gene matches. Here the CDR3 reads CASSLQGYSNQPQHF. In DNA, the CDR3 is TGTGCCAGCAGTCTACAGGGGTATAGCAATCAGCCCCAGCATTTT.

This chain links TRBV19 with TRBJ2-7; 13 nucleotides match TRBD2. After removal of 6 bases from V and 6 bases from J, the junction contained 5 bases not matched to a gene. CDR1 is LNHDA, CDR2 SQIVND, per germline (reference sequence). There are 14 residues in the CDR3. Here the CDR3 DNA reads TGTGCCAGTAGCAGACTAGCGGGAGGAGGCGAGCAGTACTTC. Protein: CASSRLAGGGEQYF.

V usage is TRBV27 and J usage is TRBJ2-7; TRBD2 agrees at 13 bases. Germline lookup yields CDR1 MNHEY and CDR2 SMNVEV (reference sequence). The CDR3 extends over 14 amino acids. V lost 3 bases to trimming and J lost 4 bases; unmatched junction nucleotides: 0. CDR3 in amino acids: CASSLTSGRYEQYF. The CDR3 DNA is TGTGCCAGCAGTTTGACTAGCGGGAGGTACGAGCAGTACTTC.

V gene TRBV4-3 combines with J gene TRBJ1-4; tentatively, D is TRBD1 (6 bases). The V end lost 0 bases, the J end lost 5 bases, and 10 bases lay between the germline ends. The CDR3 loop spans 15 amino acids. Per the germline V gene, CDR1 is LGHNA and CDR2 is YSLEER. The CDR3 reads CASSQEGGANEKLFF. DNA of the CDR3: TGCGCCAGCAGCCAAGAAGGGGGGGCCAATGAAAAACTGTTTTTT.

This clone appeared a single time. V usage is TRBV28 and J usage is TRBJ1-3; D call uncertain. Germline V gene sequence: CDR1 MDHEN, CDR2 SYDVKM. The V and J ends lost 5 bases and 7 bases respectively, with 21 bases between them. The length of the CDR3 is 16 residues. CDR3 in DNA: TGTGCCAGCAGTCTGTCGCCGGGAGGGTCGCGGAACACCATATATTTT. Translation gives CASSLSPGGSRNTIYF.

This clone was detected only once. The rearrangement links TRBV15 to TRBJ2-1; 11 positions agree with TRBD2. This CDR3 contains 18 residues. The germline V gene encodes CDR1 LNHNV and CDR2 YYDKDF (reference sequence). V trimming: 2 bases; J trimming: 2 bases; junction bases outside the gene matches: 8. The CDR3 coding sequence is TGTGCCACCAGCAGACTACTAGCGGGAGCGGGCCCCTACAATGAGCAGTTCTTC. Encoded protein: CATSRLLAGAGPYNEQFF.

The gene calls are TRBV7-6 and TRBJ2-5; the D gene is possibly TRBD2 (5 bases). CDR1 and CDR2 from the germline V gene are SGHVS and FNYEAQ. The CDR3 is 11 amino acids. V was pared by 4 bases and J by 8 bases, with 8 bases between. The CDR3, as DNA: TGTGCCAGCAGCTCCCGGGGTACCCAGTACTTC. Translation: CASSSRGTQYF. Looking up the rest from reference TRBV7-6 and TRBJ2-5 gives the full variable domain: GAGVSQSPRYKVTKRGQDVALRCDPISGHVSLYWYRQALGQGPEFLTYFNYEAQQDKSGLPNDRFSAERPEGSISTLTIQRTEQRDSAMYRCASSSRGTQYFGPGTRLLVL.

This clone was observed a few times. The rearrangement uses TRBV5-4 and TRBJ2-5; unclear D gene. The CDR3 consists of 14 residues. Trimming left V 1 base short and J 6 bases short, with 13 bases between. Germline CDR1 and CDR2: SGHNT and YYREEE (reference sequence). CDR3 DNA: TGTGCCAGCAGCTTGCGCGAAGAGTCCAAGACCCAGTACTTC. This sequence encodes CASSLREESKTQYF.

This clone turned up a few times. The chain couples TRBV6-2 or TRBV6-3 to TRBJ1-4; D is undetermined. The V end lost 5 bases, the J end lost 7 bases, and 17 bases lay between the germline ends. Germline V gives CDR1 MNHEY, CDR2 SVGEGT. This CDR3 region has 15 residues. CDR3 region: CASSLPSRRGEKLFF. The CDR3 DNA reads TGTGCCAGCAGTCTACCGTCCCGACGGGGTGAAAAACTGTTTTTT.

The rearrangement uses TRBV5-5 and TRBJ1-2; 9 nucleotides align to TRBD1. V was clipped by 5 bases and J by 11 bases; unmatched bases: 10. The CDR3 runs to 13 residues. Germline CDR1 is SGHKS and CDR2 is YYEKEE (reference sequence). CDR3 sequence reads: CASRLRQGVRYTF. For the CDR3, the DNA is TGTGCCAGCAGACTACGACAGGGGGTCAGGTACACCTTC. Supplemented by reference TRBV5-5 and TRBJ1-2, the full variable domain reads DAGVTQSPTHLIKTRGQQVTLRCSPISGHKSVSWYQQVLGQGPQFIFQYYEKEERGRGNFPDRFSARQFPNYSSELNVNALLLGDSALYLCASRLRQGVRYTFGSGTRLTVV.

The rearrangement uses TRBV5-3 and TRBJ2-1; TRBD2 agrees at 10 bases. Being an ORF, TRBV5-3 has a function that is uncertain. The CDR3 totals 16 residues. The J segment lost 8 bases and the V segment lost 6 bases, leaving 14 bases of the junction unmatched. The DNA of the CDR3 is TGTGCCAGAATGTTGTGGTGGCTAGCGGGGGTGGATGAGCAGTTCTTC. It specifies CARMLWWLAGVDEQFF.